The 20 T cell receptor beta chains below all came from one sample that was sequenced in a study of blood T cell repertoires in COVID-19. The repertoire was sequenced with immunoSEQ multiplex PCR; TCRdb's copy has only in-frame clones and lacks some. The data hold 150,000 to 180,000 clones, with approximately 80% observed a single time. The source material was peripheral blood. These receptors were taken from a man in his sixties with acute or convalescent COVID-19.

The chain couples TRBV5-8 to TRBJ2-2, with 10 nucleotides matching TRBD1. Germline CDR1 is SGHTS and CDR2 is YDEGEE. Trimming cost V 5 bases and J 4 bases; bases outside gene matches: 8. This CDR3 spans 16 amino acids. The CDR3 here is CASSHWGQGSTGELFF. The CDR3 bases are TGTGCCAGCAGTCATTGGGGACAGGGGAGCACCGGGGAGCTGTTTTTT.

This clone was seen a handful of times. The chain joins TRBV7-2 to TRBJ2-3, with a tentative D call TRBD1 (6 bases). Germline V gene sequence: CDR1 SGHTA, CDR2 FQGNSA. The CDR3 has 12 amino acids. Trimming removed 5 bases from V and 10 bases from J, with 13 bases in between. The CDR3 here is CASSHPGVAQYF. CDR3 in DNA: TGTGCCAGCAGCCACCCAGGGGTGGCGCAGTATTTT.

The chain has TRBV13 and TRBJ2-7, with TRBD1 identical over 8 bases. The CDR3 length is 19 residues. Germline V gene lookup returns CDR1 PRHDT and CDR2 FYEKMQ (reference sequence). V trimming: 5 bases; J trimming: 0 bases; junction bases outside the gene matches: 18. The DNA for the CDR3 is TGTGCCAGCAGCCTTCGACCCGGACAGGGCTGGGGAGGCTCCTACGAGCAGTACTTC. This gives the protein CASSLRPGQGWGGSYEQYF.

The rearrangement joins TRBV29-1 to TRBJ2-5, with 7 bases lining up with TRBD1. Unmatched junction bases numbered 9, after V lost 4 bases and J lost 4 bases. Germline lookup yields CDR1 SQVTM and CDR2 ANQGSEA. This CDR3 comprises 14 residues. The DNA for the CDR3 is TGCAGCGTTGGGGAAAGGGGGCGCATAGAGACCCAGTACTTC. It specifies CSVGERGRIETQYF.

The gene calls are TRBV5-4 and TRBJ2-1; D is perhaps TRBD2 (5 bases). The CDR3 spans 13 residues. From germline, CDR1 is SGHNT and CDR2 YYREEE (reference sequence). V was clipped by 0 bases and J by 6 bases, with 7 bases between them. The CDR3 protein is CASSLGESNEQFF. The CDR3 DNA reads as TGTGCCAGCAGCTTGGGGGAGTCCAATGAGCAGTTCTTC.

The V and J genes are TRBV9 and TRBJ2-5, with 7 positions matching TRBD2. Germline V gene lookup returns CDR1 SGDLS and CDR2 YYNGEE. V shed 5 bases, J shed 2 bases, and the junction held 9 bases outside the gene matches. This CDR3 contains 15 residues. The CDR3 coding sequence is TGTGCCAGCAGTGGGGGGGTAGTGCAACAAGAGACCCAGTACTTC. Its protein is CASSGGVVQQETQYF.

This clone came up a few times. The chain combines TRBV5-4 with TRBJ2-3; D is uncertain. V dropped 1 base and J dropped 4 bases, with 7 bases sitting between them. Germline CDR1 and CDR2: SGHNT and YYREEE (reference sequence). This CDR3 contains 13 residues. CDR3 sequence (DNA): TGTGCCAGCAGCTTGCAGGATTCAGATACGCAGTATTTT. Protein: CASSLQDSDTQYF. The full variable domain, in which reference TRBV5-4 and TRBJ2-3 provide the parts outside the CDR3, is ETGVTQSPTHLIKTRGQQVTLRCSSQSGHNTVSWYQQALGQGPQFIFQYYREEENGRGNFPPRFSGLQFPNYSSELNVNALELDDSALYLCASSLQDSDTQYFGPGTRLTVL.

V gene TRBV29-1 combines with J gene TRBJ1-1; 11 bases match TRBD1. In germline, CDR1 is SQVTM, CDR2 ANQGSEA. This CDR3 has 15 amino acids. V was clipped by 6 bases and J by 3 bases; unmatched bases: 9. The CDR3 DNA reads TGCAGCGTCGTCCCGGGACAGGGGGGTCACACTGAAGCTTTCTTT. This codes for CSVVPGQGGHTEAFF. Full variable domain (missing parts from reference TRBV29-1 and TRBJ1-1): SAVISQKPSRDICQRGTSLTIQCQVDSQVTMMFWYRQQPGQSLTLIATANQGSEATYESGFVIDKFPISRPNLTFSTLTVSNMSPEDSSIYLCSVVPGQGGHTEAFFGQGTRLTVV.

CDR3: CASSPGRDNQPQHF. The CDR3 DNA reads as TGTGCCAGCAGTCCCGGGAGGGATAATCAGCCCCAGCATTTT. The V and J genes are TRBV7-2 and TRBJ1-5, with no clear D. CDR3 size: 14 residues. V gave up 6 bases and J gave up 4 bases, with 13 bases separating them. CDR1 and CDR2 (germline): SGHTA, FQGNSA.

This clone has only a few counts. The V and J genes are TRBV12-3 or TRBV12-4 and TRBJ1-6; possible D gene TRBD1, 6 bases. This CDR3 comprises 13 residues. Trimming shortened V by 6 bases and J by 10 bases, and 13 bases separated the two germline ends. CDR3 region: CASSLQGNSPLHF. The CDR3 bases are TGTGCCAGCAGCTTACAGGGAAACTCACCCCTCCACTTT.

Written as DNA, the CDR3 is TGTGCCAGCAGTGAACAAACAGGACTACCAACTAATGAAAAACTGTTTTTT. Its translation: CASSEQTGLPTNEKLFF. The chain carries TRBV2 and TRBJ1-4, with TRBD1 as a possible D gene (5 bases). Germline V gives CDR1 SNHLY, CDR2 FYNNEI. V shed 2 bases and J shed 0 bases, with 13 bases lying between them. The CDR3 spans 17 residues.

The rearrangement links TRBV7-2 to TRBJ1-4; D unclear. The CDR3 has 14 residues. Trimming removed 3 bases at V and 4 bases at J, with 9 bases between. Germline assignment: CDR1 SGHTA and CDR2 FQGNSA. The CDR3 sequence is CASSLGSLNEKLFF. In DNA form, the CDR3 reads TGTGCCAGCAGCTTGGGCAGCCTTAATGAAAAACTGTTTTTT. The full variable domain, with the rest looked up from reference TRBV7-2 and TRBJ1-4, is GAGVSQSPSNKVTEKGKDVELRCDPISGHTALYWYRQSLGQGLEFLIYFQGNSAPDKSGLPSDRFSAERTGGSVSTLTIQRTQQEDSAVYLCASSLGSLNEKLFFGSGTQLSVL.

The chain links TRBV6-5 to TRBJ1-2; tentative D call: TRBD1 (5 bases). The V end was cut by 7 bases, the J end by 0 bases, with 12 bases between. This CDR3 is 14 amino acids long. Germline assignment: CDR1 MNHEY and CDR2 SVGAGI. The CDR3, as DNA: TGTGCCAGCAAGACAGTTACCGCTAACTATGGCTACACCTTC. This sequence encodes CASKTVTANYGYTF.

This CDR3 reads CASRKQGANEQFF. For the CDR3, the DNA is TGTGCCAGTAGGAAACAGGGGGCGAATGAGCAGTTCTTC. The chain uses TRBV19 and TRBJ2-1, with TRBD1 identical over 9 bases. The CDR3 covers 13 residues. J was trimmed by 7 bases and V by 6 bases; bases with no gene match: 4. Germline CDR1 is LNHDA and CDR2 is SQIVND (reference sequence).

The chain links TRBV6-5 to TRBJ2-3; 11 nucleotides align to TRBD2. This CDR3 has 15 residues. Germline V gives CDR1 MNHEY, CDR2 SVGAGI. The trim removed 5 bases at V and 8 bases at J, leaving 9 bases unmatched. The CDR3 bases are TGTGCCAGCAGTAAAATCGGGACTAGCGGAATTACGCAGTATTTT. Translating it yields CASSKIGTSGITQYF.

CDR3: CASRAGTSRNEQYF. In nucleotides, the CDR3 is TGTGCCAGCAGAGCCGGGACTAGTCGCAACGAGCAGTACTTC. The chain links TRBV5-5 to TRBJ2-7; 8 bases agree with TRBD2. The germline V gene has CDR1 SGHKS and CDR2 YYEKEE (reference sequence). The CDR3 has 14 residues. V gave up 5 bases and J gave up 5 bases; unmatched junction bases: 9.

This rearrangement joins TRBV18 to TRBJ1-1; D may be TRBD1 (6 bases). This CDR3 is 14 amino acids long. The germline CDR1 and CDR2 sequences are KGHSH and LQKENI. V gave up 5 bases and J gave up 1 base, with 11 bases separating them. DNA for the CDR3: TGTGCCAGCTCAATCGGACAGCGGAACACTGAAGCTTTCTTT. Protein: CASSIGQRNTEAFF.

The chain joins TRBV7-8 to TRBJ2-2; TRBD2 agrees at 7 bases. V shed 8 bases and J 5 bases; nucleotides not matched to a gene: 11. Germline CDR1 SGHVS, CDR2 FQNEAQ. The CDR3 is made up of 15 amino acids. CDR3 sequence reads: CASPSSGGGTGELFF. The CDR3 DNA reads as TGTGCCAGCCCTTCCTCTGGGGGGGGTACCGGGGAGCTGTTTTTT.

V is TRBV5-4 and J is TRBJ2-7; perhaps TRBD1 as D (6 bases). Germline V gives CDR1 SGHNT, CDR2 YYREEE (reference sequence). CDR3 length: 14 amino acids. The V gene lost 4 bases and the J gene lost 4 bases, with 15 bases spanning the gap. CDR3 sequence reads: CASSPMLGGYEQYF. The CDR3 nucleotides are TGTGCCAGCAGCCCCATGTTAGGGGGATACGAGCAGTACTTC.

The chain employs TRBV4-3 and TRBJ2-7; a possible D gene is TRBD2 (6 bases). The CDR3 runs 19 residues. The germline CDR1 and CDR2 sequences are LGHNA and YSLEER. Deletions cut 0 bases from V and 0 bases from J, with 21 bases between. The CDR3 loop is CASSQDVPPGSHVSYEQYF. The CDR3 DNA is TGCGCCAGCAGCCAAGATGTTCCCCCCGGGAGTCACGTCTCCTACGAGCAGTACTTC.